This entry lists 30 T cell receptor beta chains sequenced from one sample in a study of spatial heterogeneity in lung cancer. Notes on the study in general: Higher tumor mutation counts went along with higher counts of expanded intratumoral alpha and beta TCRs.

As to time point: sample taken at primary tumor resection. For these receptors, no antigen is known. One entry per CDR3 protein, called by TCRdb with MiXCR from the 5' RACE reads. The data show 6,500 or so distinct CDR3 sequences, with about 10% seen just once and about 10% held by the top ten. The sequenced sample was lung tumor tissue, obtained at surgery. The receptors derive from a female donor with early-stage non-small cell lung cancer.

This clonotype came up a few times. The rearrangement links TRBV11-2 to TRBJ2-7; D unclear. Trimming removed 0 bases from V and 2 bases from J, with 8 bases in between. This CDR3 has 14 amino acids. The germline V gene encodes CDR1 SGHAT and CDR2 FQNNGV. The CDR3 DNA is TGTGCCAGCAGCTTAGACTCTGTAGCCTACGAGCAGTACTTC. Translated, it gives CASSLDSVAYEQYF.

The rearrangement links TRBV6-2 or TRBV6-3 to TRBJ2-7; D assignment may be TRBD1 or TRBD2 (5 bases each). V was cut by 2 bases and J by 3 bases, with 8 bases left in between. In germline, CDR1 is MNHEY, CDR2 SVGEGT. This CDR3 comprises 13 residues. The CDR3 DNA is TGTGCCAGCAGTTACCGGGGCTTCTACGAGCAGTACTTC. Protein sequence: CASSYRGFYEQYF.

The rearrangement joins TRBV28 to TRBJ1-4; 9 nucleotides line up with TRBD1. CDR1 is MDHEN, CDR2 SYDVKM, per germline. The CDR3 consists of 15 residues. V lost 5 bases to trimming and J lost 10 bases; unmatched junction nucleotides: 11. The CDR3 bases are TGTGCCAGCAGTCCCCCCGGGACAGGGTTGGGAAAACTGTTTTTT. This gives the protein CASSPPGTGLGKLFF.

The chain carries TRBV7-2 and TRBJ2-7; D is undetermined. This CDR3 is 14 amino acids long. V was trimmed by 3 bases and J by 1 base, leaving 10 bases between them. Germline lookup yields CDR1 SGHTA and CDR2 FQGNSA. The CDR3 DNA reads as TGTGCCAGCAGCTTCGGTACTGGATCCTACGAGCAGTACTTC. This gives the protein CASSFGTGSYEQYF.

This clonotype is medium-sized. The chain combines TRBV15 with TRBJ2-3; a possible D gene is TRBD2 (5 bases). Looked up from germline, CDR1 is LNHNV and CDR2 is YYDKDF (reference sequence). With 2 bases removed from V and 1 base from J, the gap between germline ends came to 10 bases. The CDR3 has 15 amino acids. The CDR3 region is CATSRRDGGTDTQYF. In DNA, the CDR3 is TGTGCCACCAGCAGACGGGATGGGGGCACAGATACGCAGTATTTT.

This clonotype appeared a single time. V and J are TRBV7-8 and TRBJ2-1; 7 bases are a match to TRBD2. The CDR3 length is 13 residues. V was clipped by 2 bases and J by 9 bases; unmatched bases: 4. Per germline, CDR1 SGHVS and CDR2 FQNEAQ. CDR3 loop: CASSLTTSSEQFF. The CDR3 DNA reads TGTGCCAGCAGCTTAACGACTAGCAGTGAGCAGTTCTTC.

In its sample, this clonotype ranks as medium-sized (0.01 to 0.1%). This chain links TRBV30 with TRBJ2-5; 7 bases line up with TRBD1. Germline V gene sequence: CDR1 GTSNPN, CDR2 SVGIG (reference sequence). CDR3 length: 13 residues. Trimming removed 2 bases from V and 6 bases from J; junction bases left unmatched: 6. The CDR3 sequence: CAWSQSGGKTQYF. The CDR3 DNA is TGTGCCTGGAGTCAATCAGGGGGAAAGACCCAGTACTTC.

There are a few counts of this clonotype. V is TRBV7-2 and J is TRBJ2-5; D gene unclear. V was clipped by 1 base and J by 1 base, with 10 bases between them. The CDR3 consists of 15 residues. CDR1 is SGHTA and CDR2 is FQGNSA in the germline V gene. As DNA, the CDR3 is TGTGCCAGCAGCTTAGAAGTCGCAGGCCAAGAGACCCAGTACTTC. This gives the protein CASSLEVAGQETQYF.

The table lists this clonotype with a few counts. CDR3 residues: CASSFLRGYDTQYF. CDR3 bases: TGTGCCAGCAGTTTTTTGCGGGGGTATGATACGCAGTATTTT. This chain connects TRBV28 to TRBJ2-3, with 7 bases identical to TRBD2. The V gene end was trimmed by 3 bases and the J gene end by 6 bases; junction bases not matched to a gene: 6. Germline CDR1 is MDHEN and CDR2 is SYDVKM. This CDR3 spans 14 amino acids. The entire variable domain, with the rest obtained from reference TRBV28 and TRBJ2-3, is as follows: DVKVTQSSRYLVKRTGEKVFLECVQDMDHENMFWYRQDPGLGLRLIYFSYDVKMKEKGDIPEGYSVSREKKERFSLILESASTNQTSMYLCASSFLRGYDTQYFGPGTRLTVL.

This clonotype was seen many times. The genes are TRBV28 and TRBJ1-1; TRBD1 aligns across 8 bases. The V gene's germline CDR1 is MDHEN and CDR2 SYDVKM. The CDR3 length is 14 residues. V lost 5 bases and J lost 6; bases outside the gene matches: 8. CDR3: CASSTLIRGPEAFF. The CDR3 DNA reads TGTGCCAGCAGTACTCTAATCAGGGGGCCTGAAGCTTTCTTT.

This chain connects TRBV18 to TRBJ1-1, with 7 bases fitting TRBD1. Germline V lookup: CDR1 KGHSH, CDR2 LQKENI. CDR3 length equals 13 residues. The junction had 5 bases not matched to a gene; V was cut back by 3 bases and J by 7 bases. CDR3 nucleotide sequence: TGTGCCAGCTCACCTACGGGACAGCGTGAAGCTTTCTTT. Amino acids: CASSPTGQREAFF.

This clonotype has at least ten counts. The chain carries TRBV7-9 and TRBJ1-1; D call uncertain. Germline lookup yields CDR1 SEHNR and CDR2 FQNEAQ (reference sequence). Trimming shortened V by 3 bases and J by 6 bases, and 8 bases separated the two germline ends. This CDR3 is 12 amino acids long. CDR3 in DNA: TGTGCCAGCAGCTTCGGGAGGTCTGAAGCTTTCTTT. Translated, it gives CASSFGRSEAFF.

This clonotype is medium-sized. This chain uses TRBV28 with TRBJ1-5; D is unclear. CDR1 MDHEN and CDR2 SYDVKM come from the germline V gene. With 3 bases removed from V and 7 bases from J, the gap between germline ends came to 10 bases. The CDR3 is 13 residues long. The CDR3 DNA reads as TGTGCCAGCAGTTTCGCAGTGCGGCAGCCCCAGCATTTT. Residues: CASSFAVRQPQHF.

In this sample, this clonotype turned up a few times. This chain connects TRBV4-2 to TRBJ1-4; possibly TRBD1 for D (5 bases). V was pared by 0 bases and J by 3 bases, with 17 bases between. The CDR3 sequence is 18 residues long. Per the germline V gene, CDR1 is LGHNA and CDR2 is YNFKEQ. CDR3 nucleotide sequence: TGTGCCAGCAGCCAAGATATGCAGGGTTTACTAGCTAATGAAAAACTGTTTTTT. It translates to CASSQDMQGLLANEKLFF.

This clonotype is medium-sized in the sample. The chain's CDR3 is CSAGRGNEQFF. CDR3 coding DNA: TGCAGCGCCGGGAGGGGGAATGAGCAGTTCTTC. V usage is TRBV29-1 and J usage is TRBJ2-1, with TRBD2 matching over 8 bases. V shed 7 bases, J shed 7 bases, and the junction held 3 bases outside the gene matches. Germline values: CDR1 SQVTM, CDR2 ANQGSEA. The CDR3 contains 11 residues.

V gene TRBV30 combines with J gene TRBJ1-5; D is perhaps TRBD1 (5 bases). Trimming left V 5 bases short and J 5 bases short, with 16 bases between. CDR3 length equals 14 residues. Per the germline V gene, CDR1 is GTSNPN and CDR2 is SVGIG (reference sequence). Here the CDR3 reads CAWDYTTGDQPQHF. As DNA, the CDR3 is TGTGCCTGGGATTATACTACAGGAGATCAGCCCCAGCATTTT.

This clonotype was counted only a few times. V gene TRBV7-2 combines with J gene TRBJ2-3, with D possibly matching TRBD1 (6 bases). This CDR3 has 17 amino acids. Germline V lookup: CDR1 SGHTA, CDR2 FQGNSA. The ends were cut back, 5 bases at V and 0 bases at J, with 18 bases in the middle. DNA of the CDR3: TGTGCCAGCAGCCTAGTCGTGACAGGAGCTAGCACAGATACGCAGTATTTT. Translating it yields CASSLVVTGASTDTQYF. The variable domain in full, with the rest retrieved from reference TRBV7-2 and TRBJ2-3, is GAGVSQSPSNKVTEKGKDVELRCDPISGHTALYWYRQSLGQGLEFLIYFQGNSAPDKSGLPSDRFSAERTGGSVSTLTIQRTQQEDSAVYLCASSLVVTGASTDTQYFGPGTRLTVL.

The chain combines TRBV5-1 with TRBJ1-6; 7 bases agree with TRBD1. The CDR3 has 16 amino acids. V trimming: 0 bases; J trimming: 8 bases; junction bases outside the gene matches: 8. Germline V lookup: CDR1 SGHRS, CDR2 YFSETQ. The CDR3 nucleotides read TGCGCCAGCAGCTTGGCGACAGGGAAAGTTGATTCACCCCTCCACTTT. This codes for CASSLATGKVDSPLHF. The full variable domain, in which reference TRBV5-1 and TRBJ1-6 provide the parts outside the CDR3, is KAGVTQTPRYLIKTRGQQVTLSCSPISGHRSVSWYQQTPGQGLQFLFEYFSETQRNKGNFPGRFSGRQFSNSRSEMNVSTLELGDSALYLCASSLATGKVDSPLHFGNGTRLTVT.

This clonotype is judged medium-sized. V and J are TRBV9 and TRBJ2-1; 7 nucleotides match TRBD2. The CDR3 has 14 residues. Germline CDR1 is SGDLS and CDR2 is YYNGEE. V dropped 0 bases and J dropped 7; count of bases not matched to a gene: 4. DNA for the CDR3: TGTGCCAGCAGCGTAGGGGCGGGGGTAAATGAGCAGTTCTTC. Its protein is CASSVGAGVNEQFF.

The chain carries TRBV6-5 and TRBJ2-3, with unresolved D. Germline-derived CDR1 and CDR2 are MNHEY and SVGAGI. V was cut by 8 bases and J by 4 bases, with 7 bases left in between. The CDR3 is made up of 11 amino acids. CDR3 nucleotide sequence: TGTGCCAGCGGGCCCCCAGATACGCAGTATTTT. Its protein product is CASGPPDTQYF.

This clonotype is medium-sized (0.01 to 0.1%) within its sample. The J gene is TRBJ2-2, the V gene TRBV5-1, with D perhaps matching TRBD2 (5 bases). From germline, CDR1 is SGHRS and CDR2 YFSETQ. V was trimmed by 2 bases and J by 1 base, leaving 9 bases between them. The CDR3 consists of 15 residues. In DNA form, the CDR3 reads TGCGCCAGCAGCTTATTGGCGGGGAACACCGGGGAGCTGTTTTTT. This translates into CASSLLAGNTGELFF.

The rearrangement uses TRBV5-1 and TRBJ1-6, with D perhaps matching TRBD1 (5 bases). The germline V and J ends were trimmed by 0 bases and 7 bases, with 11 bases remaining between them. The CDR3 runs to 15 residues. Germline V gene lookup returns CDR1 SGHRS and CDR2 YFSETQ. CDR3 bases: TGCGCCAGCAGCTTGGCCTGGCAGGGAAATTCACCCCTCCACTTT. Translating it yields CASSLAWQGNSPLHF.

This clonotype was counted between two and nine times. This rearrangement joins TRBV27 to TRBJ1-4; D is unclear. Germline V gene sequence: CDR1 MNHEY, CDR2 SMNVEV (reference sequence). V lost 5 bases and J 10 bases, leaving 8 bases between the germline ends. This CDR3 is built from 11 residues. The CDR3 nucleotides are TGTGCCAGCAGTCGGGGAGGAAAACTGTTTTTT. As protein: CASSRGGKLFF.

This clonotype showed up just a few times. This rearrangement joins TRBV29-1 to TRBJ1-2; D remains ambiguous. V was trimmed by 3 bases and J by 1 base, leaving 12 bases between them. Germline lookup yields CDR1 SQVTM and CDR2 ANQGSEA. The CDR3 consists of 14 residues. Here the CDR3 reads CSVERFPINYGYTF. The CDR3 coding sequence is TGCAGCGTTGAGAGGTTCCCCATTAACTATGGCTACACCTTC.

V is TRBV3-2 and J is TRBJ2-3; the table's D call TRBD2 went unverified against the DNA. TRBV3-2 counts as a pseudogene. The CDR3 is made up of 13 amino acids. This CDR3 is CASSQDLWASRYF. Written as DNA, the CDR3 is TGTGCCAGCAGCCAAGATCTGTGGGCCTCTCGGTATTTT.

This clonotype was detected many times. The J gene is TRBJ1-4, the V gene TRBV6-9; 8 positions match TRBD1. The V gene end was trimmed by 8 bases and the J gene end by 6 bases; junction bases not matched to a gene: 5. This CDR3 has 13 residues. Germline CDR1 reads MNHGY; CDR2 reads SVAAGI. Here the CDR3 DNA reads TGTGCCAGCTCCGACAGGGGTGATGAAAAACTGTTTTTT. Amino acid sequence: CASSDRGDEKLFF.

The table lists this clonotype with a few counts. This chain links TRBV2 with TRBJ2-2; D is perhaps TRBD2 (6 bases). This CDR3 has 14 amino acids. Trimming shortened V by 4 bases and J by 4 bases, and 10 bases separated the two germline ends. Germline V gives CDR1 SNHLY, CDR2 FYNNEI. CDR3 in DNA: TGTGCCAGCAGTGTAAAGGGAGGCACCGGGGAGCTGTTTTTT. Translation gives CASSVKGGTGELFF.

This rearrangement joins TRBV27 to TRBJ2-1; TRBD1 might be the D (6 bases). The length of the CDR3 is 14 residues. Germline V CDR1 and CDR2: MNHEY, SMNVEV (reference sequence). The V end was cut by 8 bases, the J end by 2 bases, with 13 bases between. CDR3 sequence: CASGEQGPYNEQFF. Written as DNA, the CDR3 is TGTGCCAGCGGGGAGCAGGGGCCCTACAATGAGCAGTTCTTC.

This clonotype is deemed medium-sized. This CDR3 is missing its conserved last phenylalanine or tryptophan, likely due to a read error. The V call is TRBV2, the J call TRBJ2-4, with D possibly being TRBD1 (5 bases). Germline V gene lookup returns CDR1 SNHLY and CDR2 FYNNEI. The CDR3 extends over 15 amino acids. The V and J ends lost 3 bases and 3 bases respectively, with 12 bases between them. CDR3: CASSDQGIVKNIQYL. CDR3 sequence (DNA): TGTGCCAGCAGTGATCAGGGTATTGTCAAAAACATTCAGTACTTA.

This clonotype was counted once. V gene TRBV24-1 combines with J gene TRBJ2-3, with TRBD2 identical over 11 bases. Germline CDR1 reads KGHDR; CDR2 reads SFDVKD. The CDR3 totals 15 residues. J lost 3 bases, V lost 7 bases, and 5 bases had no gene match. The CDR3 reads CATSQLAGETDTQYF. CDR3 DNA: TGTGCCACCAGCCAACTAGCGGGGGAAACAGATACGCAGTATTTT.